This TCR beta chain comes out of a study of blood T cell repertoires in COVID-19. The CDR3 length is 14 residues. The trim removed 5 bases at V and 1 base at J, leaving 3 bases unmatched. The germline CDR1 and CDR2 sequences are LGHDT and YNNKEL (reference sequence). How the authors handled the data: Estimation of nucleated cell counts was performed using reference gene primer amplification. The repertoire was sequenced with immunoSEQ multiplex PCR; TCRdb's copy has only in-frame clones and lacks some. From that table come the V and J calls and clone size; the DNA was used to work out D and trimming. Among 85,000 to 120,000 clones, more than 75% were seen once, and the ten largest hold about 3%.

This TCR was recovered from a man aged 50 to 60 with active or convalescent COVID-19. The sequenced material came from peripheral blood. The chain couples TRBV3-1 (or the pseudogene TRBV3-2) to TRBJ1-1, with TRBD1 identical over 8 bases. The CDR3 DNA reads TGTGCCAGCAGCATACAGGGGGGGAACACTGAAGCTTTCTTT. Amino acids: CASSIQGGNTEAFF.